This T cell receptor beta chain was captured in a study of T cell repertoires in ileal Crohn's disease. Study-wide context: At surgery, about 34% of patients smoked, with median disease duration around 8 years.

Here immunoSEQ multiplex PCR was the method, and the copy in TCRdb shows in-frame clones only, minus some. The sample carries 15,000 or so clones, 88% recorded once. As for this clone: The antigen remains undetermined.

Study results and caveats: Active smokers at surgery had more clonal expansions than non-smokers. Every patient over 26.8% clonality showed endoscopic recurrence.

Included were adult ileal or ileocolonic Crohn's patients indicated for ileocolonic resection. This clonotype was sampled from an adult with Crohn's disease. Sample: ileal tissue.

CDR3 amino acids: CASRYGRTSTDTQYF. The CDR3 region has the DNA TGTGCCAGTAGGTACGGTCGAACTAGCACAGATACGCAGTATTTT. The chain links TRBV19 to TRBJ2-3; no clear D. The CDR3 length is 15 residues. The V end lost 6 bases, the J end lost 0 bases, and 13 bases lay between the germline ends. The V gene's germline CDR1 is LNHDA and CDR2 SQIVND (reference sequence). Full variable domain (outside the CDR3, taken from reference TRBV19 and TRBJ2-3): DGGITQSPKYLFRKEGQNVTLSCEQNLNHDAMYWYRQDPGQGLRLIYYSQIVNDFQKGDIAEGYSVSREKKESFPLTVTSAQKNPTAFYLCASRYGRTSTDTQYFGPGTRLTVL.